This T cell receptor (beta chain) was recovered during a study of control samples from healthy donors and cancer patients. Per germline, CDR1 SQVTM and CDR2 ANQGSEA. Trimming took 2 bases from V and 1 from J, leaving 9 bases between them. This CDR3 is 15 amino acids long. The protocol was immunoSEQ multiplex PCR, while the TCRdb copy is restricted to in-frame clones and leaves out a portion. The table records approximately 150,000 clones, around 92% of them present only once. The TCR originated in a man younger than 40 in good health. The chain carries TRBV29-1 and TRBJ2-6, with D hard to call. Sequencing input: blood. The CDR3, as DNA: TGCAGCGTTGAATTTCTCGATTCTGGGGCCAACGTCCTGACTTTC. It translates to CSVEFLDSGANVLTF. Filled out from reference TRBV29-1 and TRBJ2-6, the complete variable domain reads SAVISQKPSRDICQRGTSLTIQCQVDSQVTMMFWYRQQPGQSLTLIATANQGSEATYESGFVIDKFPISRPNLTFSTLTVSNMSPEDSSIYLCSVEFLDSGANVLTFGAGSRLTVL.